This T cell receptor beta chain was identified in a study of blood T cell repertoires in COVID-19. Looking at the study overall: Acute and convalescent COVID-19 specimens originated in the United States, Italy and Spain. PBMCs, B-cell-depleted T cells, or T cells provided the cDNA or gDNA that made up the material.

In the original analysis: Amplification from reference gene primers served as the basis for estimated nucleated cell counts. Using immunoSEQ multiplex PCR, the repertoire was profiled, and TCRdb retains in-frame clones only, with some absent. The V and J calls and clone size come from that table; D and trimming were worked out from the DNA. This sample has approximately 97,000 clones; approximately 86% occur once, and the top ten carry 9.5% to 15%. Germline trimming cut 0 bases from V and 4 bases from J; bases unmatched to any gene: 5. The CDR3 loop spans 15 amino acids. In germline, CDR1 is SGHAT, CDR2 FQNNGV.

The sequence was obtained from a human donor in a cohort sampled during active COVID-19. The sample consisted of peripheral blood. The chain links TRBV11-2 to TRBJ1-2; 7 bases align to TRBD1. For the CDR3, the DNA is TGTGCCAGCAGCTTAGATCGAGGGGGCGTCTATGGCTACACCTTC. Its translation: CASSLDRGGVYGYTF.